This entry lists 16 T cell receptor beta chains sequenced from one sample in a study of beta chain features in type 1 diabetes listed by TCRdb under 2018. The protocol used for the library was the immunoSEQ multiplex PCR assay. The High Capacity cDNA Reverse Transcription Kit was used to reverse transcribe all of the isolated RNA, meaning that expressed TCRB transcripts were what got sequenced. Held by TCRdb, this immuneACCESS table contains in-frame sequences only and omits some clones. Under half of the omission traces to an unresolved V gene where checked; the cause of the rest is unknown. This sample comprises approximately 150,000 clones, 63% of them detected only once. The ten largest clones take up around 0.08% of the sample. No antigens are known for them. Here is what the overall study found, with its caveats: In all four CD4+ subsets, TCRB CDR3 length was moderately but significantly shorter in type 1 diabetes patients.

The sequenced sample consisted of naive CD4+ T cells from blood. Explained via the paper, the cell subset or site label denotes: true naive CD4+ T cells. These receptors originate from a man younger than 40 with type 1 diabetes.

This chain connects TRBV9 to TRBJ2-3, with D perhaps TRBD1 or TRBD2 (5 bases each). Germline V CDR1 and CDR2: SGDLS, YYNGEE. The V end was cut by 4 bases, the J end by 15 bases, with 21 bases between. This CDR3 region has 13 residues. CDR3 in DNA: TGTGCCAGCAGCTACTCCGGGACCGCTAGGGCCTATTTT. Its protein product is CASSYSGTARAYF.

This clone appeared a single time. The genes are TRBV7-2 and TRBJ2-5; unclear D gene. Germline CDR1 reads SGHTA; CDR2 reads FQGNSA. Trimming took 5 bases from V and 0 from J, leaving 4 bases between them. The CDR3 length is 12 residues. The chain's CDR3 is CASSPYQETQYF. CDR3 coding DNA: TGTGCCAGCAGCCCGTACCAAGAGACCCAGTACTTC. Full variable domain (remainder filled in from reference TRBV7-2 and TRBJ2-5): GAGVSQSPSNKVTEKGKDVELRCDPISGHTALYWYRQSLGQGLEFLIYFQGNSAPDKSGLPSDRFSAERTGGSVSTLTIQRTQQEDSAVYLCASSPYQETQYFGPGTRLLVL.

This chain uses TRBV19 with TRBJ1-5; tentatively, D is TRBD1 (6 bases). V lost 9 bases and J 7 bases, leaving 13 bases between the germline ends. The CDR3 contains 12 residues. CDR1 LNHDA and CDR2 SQIVND come from the germline V gene (reference sequence). The CDR3 nucleotides read TGTGCCAGCAGGGGCGATCGCCAGCCCCAGCATTTT. Translating it yields CASRGDRQPQHF.

V and J are TRBV7-2 and TRBJ2-3, with 7 bases matching TRBD2. With V trimmed by 6 bases and J by 2 bases, 5 bases remained unmatched. There are 14 residues in the CDR3. CDR1 is SGHTA and CDR2 is FQGNSA in the germline V gene. The CDR3 DNA is TGTGCCAGCAGGCCGGGGGGAATCACAGATACGCAGTATTTT. It codes for CASRPGGITDTQYF.

DNA of the CDR3: TGCGCCAGCAGCCAAGATTTGGCAGTAGGCGAAAAACTGTTTTTT. Translation gives CASSQDLAVGEKLFF. The rearrangement joins TRBV4-1 to TRBJ1-4, with D uncertain. CDR1 and CDR2 from the germline V gene are MGHRA and YSYEKL. V lost 0 bases, J lost 8 bases, and 13 bases lay in between. The CDR3 consists of 15 residues.

A single count supports this clone. V gene TRBV29-1 combines with J gene TRBJ2-7; 7 positions agree with TRBD1. This CDR3 contains 11 residues. Germline V gene lookup returns CDR1 SQVTM and CDR2 ANQGSEA. The CDR3, as DNA: TGCAGTGGTGGACAGGCCTACGAGCAGTACTTC. Protein product: CSGGQAYEQYF.

The table lists this clone with a few counts. The chain joins TRBV5-6 to TRBJ2-3; D may be TRBD1 (6 bases). The CDR3 contains 15 residues. The germline V gene has CDR1 SGHDT and CDR2 YYEEEE. Trimming left V 4 bases short and J 1 base short, with 13 bases between. CDR3 protein: CASSPGAGGTDTQYF. As DNA, the CDR3 is TGTGCCAGCAGCCCAGGGGCAGGGGGCACAGATACGCAGTATTTT.

The genes are TRBV9 and TRBJ2-2; D unresolved. Germline V gene lookup returns CDR1 SGDLS and CDR2 YYNGEE. This CDR3 comprises 14 residues. V was shortened by 0 bases and J by 10 bases, with 13 bases between the two germline ends. CDR3 bases: TGTGCCAGCAGCGTAGCATTGGGGTCCGAGGAGCTGTTTTTT. Translation: CASSVALGSEELFF.

CDR3 in amino acids: CAWYDRDRGSNTEAFF. CDR3 nucleotides: TGTGCCTGGTATGACCGGGACAGGGGATCGAACACTGAAGCTTTCTTT. V and J are TRBV30 and TRBJ1-1; 10 bases match TRBD1. There are 16 residues in the CDR3. The trim removed 5 bases at V and 1 base at J, leaving 10 bases unmatched. The germline V gene has CDR1 GTSNPN and CDR2 SVGIG (reference sequence).

The J gene is TRBJ1-1, the V gene TRBV29-1; D perhaps matches TRBD1 (5 bases). There are 11 residues in the CDR3. Trimming pared 7 bases from V and 4 bases from J, leaving 10 bases between. Germline loops: CDR1 SQVTM, CDR2 ANQGSEA. This CDR3 is CSAPGGTEAFF. The DNA for the CDR3 is TGCAGCGCCCCTGGGGGCACTGAAGCTTTCTTT.

In its sample, this clone was seen a few times. For the CDR3, the DNA is TGCGCCAGCAGCCAAGAGACAGGAACAAGGGAGCAGTTCTTC. This translates into CASSQETGTREQFF. The V call is TRBV4-3, the J call TRBJ2-1; a possible D gene is TRBD1 (6 bases). The CDR3 totals 14 residues. Germline V gene data show CDR1 as LGHNA and CDR2 as YSLEER. Trimming took off 0 bases at V and 10 bases at J, with 13 bases between the two ends.

This chain connects TRBV7-9 to TRBJ2-7; TRBD1 might be the D (6 bases). Trimming cost V 3 bases and J 2 bases, with 11 bases left between them. The CDR3 is made up of 14 amino acids. The germline gives CDR1 SEHNR, CDR2 FQNEAQ (reference sequence). This chain's CDR3 is CASSFPGQTYEQYF. CDR3 nucleotides: TGTGCCAGCAGCTTTCCGGGACAAACCTACGAGCAGTACTTC.

This clone came up a few times. The chain is built from TRBV7-9 and TRBJ2-7; D remains unclear. Trimming pared 1 base from V and 7 bases from J, leaving 8 bases between. CDR3 size: 12 residues. CDR1 is SEHNR, CDR2 FQNEAQ, per germline (reference sequence). CDR3 amino acids: CASSLELGEQYF. In DNA form, the CDR3 reads TGTGCCAGCAGCTTAGAGTTAGGAGAGCAGTACTTC.

The chain combines TRBV13 with TRBJ2-7; TRBD1 aligns across 7 bases. This CDR3 contains 14 residues. Unmatched junction bases numbered 5, after V lost 5 bases and J lost 1 base. Germline V CDR1 and CDR2: PRHDT, FYEKMQ (reference sequence). This chain's CDR3 is CASSADRLSYEQYF. CDR3 DNA sequence: TGTGCCAGCAGCGCGGACAGGTTGTCCTACGAGCAGTACTTC. Variable domain in full (rest from reference TRBV13 and TRBJ2-7): AAGVIQSPRHLIKEKRETATLKCYPIPRHDTVYWYQQGPGQDPQFLISFYEKMQSDKGSIPDRFSAQQFSDYHSELNMSSLELGDSALYFCASSADRLSYEQYFGPGTRLTVT.

This chain joins TRBV5-6 and TRBJ2-5; 7 bases fit TRBD1. CDR3 length equals 14 residues. V lost 1 base and J lost 1; bases outside the gene matches: 1. Germline lookup yields CDR1 SGHDT and CDR2 YYEEEE. The CDR3 DNA follows: TGTGCCAGCAGCTTGAGACAGGGCCAAGAGACCCAGTACTTC. It encodes CASSLRQGQETQYF.

This clone was seen a few times. The chain has TRBV29-1 and TRBJ1-2; D is uncertain. CDR3 size: 13 residues. V was cut by 7 bases and J by 2 bases, with 14 bases left in between. CDR1 and CDR2 (germline): SQVTM, ANQGSEA. The CDR3: CSAGDGFNYGYTF. Written as DNA, the CDR3 is TGCAGCGCTGGTGACGGCTTCAACTATGGCTACACCTTC.